This TCR beta chain is from a study of cytomegalovirus exposure and HLA in healthy donors (dated by TCRdb to 2016 to 2017). Looking at the study overall: An earlier analysis of approximately 640 of the donors reported more than 250 Gb of sequence data and around 110 million unique TCR beta sequences from approximately 180 million T cells. Roughly 300 gigabases of sequencing data and roughly 80 million unique TCR sequences made up an early release that covered fewer than 650 HLA-typed donors. The genetic ancestry cluster associated with self-reported Caucasian donors included about 84% of the roughly 400 genotyped donors. The study was designed to test whether signatures of past pathogen exposure could be identified by cataloging public T cell receptors. The T cell repertoires of around 670 subjects were profiled by immunosequencing and related to cytomegalovirus serostatus. A separate validation cohort of 100 to 150 different subjects was used in addition to the roughly 700-subject first cohort. The study combined high-throughput TCR immunosequencing, statistical association of individual TCRs with disease status, and machine learning to predict cytomegalovirus infection status. A later analysis re-examined previously published TCR beta repertoires from more than 650 donors and added high-resolution HLA genotyping to investigate patterns of TCR occurrence. The later analysis used no new phenotypic data to find candidate immune exposures, relying instead on TCR beta sequences and their occurrence across donors. An earlier analysis of some 500 of the donors applied high-throughput TCR beta sequencing to assess whether each TCR beta V gene segment acted as functional or pseudogenic. Alongside the repertoire data, information on donor age, sex, ethnicity and CMV serostatus was compiled. Genome-wide SNP genotypes for about 65% of the roughly 700 donors were used in a later genetic analysis, which treated that subset as a discovery cohort. All discovery cohort repertoires had been generated using a single sequencing platform. HLA typing covered class I and class II loci at four-digit resolution. Typing coverage differed by locus: A, B, C, DRB1 and DQB1 were typed in about 629-640 donors, DQA1 in roughly 510, DPA1 in nearly 610, and DPB1 in 450 to 490. Roughly five DR-DQ haplotypes were treated as single units for association and clustering because of strong linkage in the cohort. Among roughly 370 genotyped donors of the cohort, an average of around 240,000 unique TCR beta nucleotide sequences were sequenced per donor, roughly 20% of them non-productive.

In total, roughly 670 healthy bone marrow donors made up the cohort. All cohort members were sampled while nominally healthy, although unrecorded immune exposures were likely present. The donor was CMV seropositive and was included in the group of 250 to 300 seropositive cohort members. Each donor provided a peripheral blood sample, and peripheral blood mononuclear cells were used for TCR beta sequencing. The Qiagen DNeasy Blood Extraction Kit was used to extract genomic DNA from the blood cell samples. What the study reported, not specific to this receptor: According to a later analysis, most CMV-associated TCR beta chains appeared to be HLA-restricted, and the HLA associations seemed to be driven largely by CMV exposure. In a later analysis, the rate of TCR association differed among HLA loci, with DRB1 alleles having the most associated TCRs and HLA-C alleles having the fewest. In a later analysis, HLA-associated TCR beta chains showed more clonal expansion and lower generation probabilities than non-associated chains that were equally common. In vitro tests confirmed that three of the cytomegalovirus-associated TCR beta chains recognize cytomegalovirus antigens. A further reported finding was that TCR beta sequences accurately predicted the HLA-A and HLA-B alleles for most subjects in the first cohort. Most TCR sequences were observed very rarely across donors, whereas some public TCRs were present in many individuals. The study gave a list of roughly 150 TCR beta chains associated with cytomegalovirus. The classifier was reported to diagnose cytomegalovirus status with high specificity and sensitivity in both the original and validation cohorts. HLA typing was unavailable for some donors at each locus, so association tests used only the typed subset. A cluster of highly shared sequence variants was judged likely to represent a technical artifact of the sequencing pipeline. Compared with the approximately 670-donor mean, donors in an Asian-associated ancestry cluster had fewer N-insertions in productive TCRs, according to a later genetic analysis. According to the authors, the approach could potentially be generalized to other disease states and immunological phenotypes. An association between a missense DCLRE1C variant and V-gene and J-gene trimming of TCR beta chains was found in a later genetic analysis and replicated in an independent cohort. An earlier analysis of approximately 590 of the donors showed that most TCR beta V segments appeared in productive rearrangements either about 87% or about 30% of the time, which broadly matched IMGT annotations. Some IMGT-functional V segments, including TRBV6-2 and TRBV6-3, could not be told apart with the 87-base-pair reads, so those segments were excluded. In this cohort, only TCR beta chains were sequenced, and detectable features were limited by the absence of alpha or paired-chain data. When HLA alleles, especially DR and DQ, strongly co-occurred, TCR associations were difficult to assign to individual alleles. Roughly 15 rarely observed V segments, including chromosome 9 orphons, were excluded from the earlier analysis of approximately 500 of the donors because counts were too low. CMV serostatus was the only immune exposure information available for the cohort. Presence/absence analyses assumed roughly uniform sequencing depth across donors, an assumption that may not hold. Correlated functional status among segregating V segments might reflect linkage disequilibrium, but an unknown experimental factor could not be ruled out. In a later analysis, several top co-occurrence clusters were reported to appear linked to parvovirus B19, influenza, CMV and Epstein-Barr virus. A later analysis associated 16,951 TCR beta sequences with specific HLA alleles at a false discovery rate of 0.05.

V loses 3 bases of germline sequence and J loses 0 bases, and the interval between the two ends is 10 bases. The CDR3 contains 15 residues, cysteine and phenylalanine counted. Only CDR3 DNA remains: 45 bases, in frame from the first base. In the germline V gene (reference sequence), CDR1 corresponds to LNHDA and CDR2 to SQIVND. Libraries were made using the immunoSEQ multiplex PCR assay. The multiplex PCR relied on a mix of 60 forward primers for TCR Vbeta segments and 13 reverse primers for TCR Jbeta segments. The CDR3 region of rearranged TCR beta genes was amplified from genomic DNA with a multiplex PCR assay. Amplified TCR beta libraries were sequenced as 87-base-pair reads on the Illumina HiSeq System. The source study handled its data this way. Across the 500 to 700 repertoires, a later analysis counted some 80 million unique TCR beta chains, roughly 11 million of which were shared by at least two donors. Raw reads were error-corrected and collapsed into unique sequences with a nearest-neighbor algorithm that merged closely related sequences to remove PCR and sequencing errors. Alignment of CDR3 sequences to IMGT reference sequences was used to assign V, D and J gene segments. Each retained sequence needed at least a six-nucleotide match to both a V gene segment and a J gene segment. A rearrangement was called productive if the CDR3 had no stop codons and remained in frame with V and J, and every other rearrangement was called non-productive. Following IMGT convention, CDR3 was defined as the stretch from the second conserved V-encoded cysteine to the conserved J-encoded phenylalanine. Sequences without an unambiguous match to a single V gene segment were excluded from the earlier analysis of 450 to 650 of the donors. In an earlier analysis of about 590 of the donors, a V segment was called functional when productive rearrangements were above 56.7%, and segregating when the standard deviation between donors exceeded 5%. A statistical classification framework was developed to diagnose cytomegalovirus status using the catalog of TCR beta chain sequences. V and J gene assignment, in a later analysis, came from comparing TCR nucleotide sequences with IMGT/GENE-DB human TR gene sequences. In a later analysis, CDR3 sequences and most-parsimonious VDJ recombination scenarios were assigned using the TCRdist pipeline. In a later analysis, every TCR beta chain was defined by the combination of its CDR3 amino acid sequence and its V-gene family, and reads without a unique V-gene family were dropped. In a later analysis, 550 to 650 highly shared, low-generation-probability nucleotide sequences were removed to address suspected cross-contamination and a sequencing artifact. For each public chain, a later analysis derived a clonal expansion index from normalized ranks of inferred template counts within each repertoire. In a later analysis, generation probabilities were computed using a VDJ recombination model fitted to out-of-frame rearrangements, and the results were checked against IGoR. A later analysis scored TCR-TCR, TCR-HLA and TCR-CMV co-occurrence with hypergeometric tests, applying a repertoire-size bias correction to TCR pairs. A later analysis estimated false discovery rates by permuting HLA or CMV assignments 20 times. In a later analysis, co-occurring TCRs were grouped using DBSCAN, and TCRdist sequence similarity was added for clustering within HLA-allele-positive subsets. For co-occurrence clustering, repertoires with fewer than 30,000 or more than 120,000 public chains were excluded, along with roughly 5 repertoires with anomalous nucleotide sharing. This is the immuneACCESS table as TCRdb keeps it, with only in-frame sequences that have V and J called. A part of the clones is gone; compared with another copy, unresolved V genes explain less than half, and the rest is unexplained. Clone size and V and J calls were adopted from that table, with D and trimming inferred from the DNA. Present in this sample are 150,000 or so clones, about four fifths of which were seen just once. About 8.3% of the sample is held by the ten biggest clonotypes.

Of note for this clone: Its target antigen remains unknown. The input lacks base qualities; no much larger clone sits a single base away.

The TCR sequence derives from a man younger than 45 in good health and CMV-seropositive. Sequencing input: PBMCs. The V gene is TRBV19 and the J gene is TRBJ2-3; TRBD2 is perhaps the D gene, given 5 matching bases. The CDR3 in this case is CASSISPGSTDTQYF. The base sequence is TGTGCCAGTAGTATCTCGCCGGGGAGCACAGATACGCAGTATTTT. With the rest looked up from the reference TRBV19 and TRBJ2-3 genes rather than sequenced, the full variable domain is DGGITQSPKYLFRKEGQNVTLSCEQNLNHDAMYWYRQDPGQGLRLIYYSQIVNDFQKGDIAEGYSVSREKKESFPLTVTSAQKNPTAFYLCASSISPGSTDTQYFGPGTRLTVL.